This T cell receptor (beta chain) is drawn from a study of T cell responses to AZD1222 COVID-19 vaccine. General study findings and limits: Only 5 or 6 people who got AZD1222 tested seropositive at baseline. CD4 TCRs covered the whole spike, strongest at regions 160-218 and 743-854. Samples come after the peak T cell response, not at day 14. Two AZD1222 administrations were followed by greater Spike-specific TCR breadth and depth.

The ends lost 4 bases at V and 2 bases at J; junction bases unmatched: 7. The V gene's germline CDR1 is SEHNR and CDR2 FQNEAQ (reference sequence). The CDR3 has 15 amino acids. Assay: immunoSEQ multiplex PCR; the TCRdb copy retains only in-frame clones and omits some. The sample includes around 140,000 clones. In the case of this clone: The antigen is unknown.

This sequence originates from an adult in good health. The chain combines TRBV7-9 with TRBJ1-2; 7 bases map to TRBD1. The sequenced sample consisted of peripheral blood. CDR3 nucleotide sequence: TGTGCCAGCAGCTCCTTGGACAGGTCAAACTATGGCTACACCTTC. Translating it yields CASSSLDRSNYGYTF.